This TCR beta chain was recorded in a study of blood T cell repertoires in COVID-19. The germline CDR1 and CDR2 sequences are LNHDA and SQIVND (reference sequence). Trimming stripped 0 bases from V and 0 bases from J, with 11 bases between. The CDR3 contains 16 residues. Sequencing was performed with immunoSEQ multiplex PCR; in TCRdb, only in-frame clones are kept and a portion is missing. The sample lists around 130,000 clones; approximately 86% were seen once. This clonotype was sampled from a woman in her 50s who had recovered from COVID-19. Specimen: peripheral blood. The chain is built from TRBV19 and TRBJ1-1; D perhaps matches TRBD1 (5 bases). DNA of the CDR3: TGTGCCAGTAGTATAGATAGGGGCAGGATGAACACTGAAGCTTTCTTT. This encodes CASSIDRGRMNTEAFF.